These T cell receptor beta chains were read from a single sample in a study of T cell responses to AZD1222 COVID-19 vaccine. This table comes from immunoSEQ multiplex PCR, and its TCRdb copy is limited to in-frame clones, with some not included. The profile shows about 120,000 clones, roughly 80% of them singletons. The specimen comprised peripheral blood, sampled on day 0 of AZD1222 vaccination. The receptor set was obtained from an adult in good health. The CDR3 runs from the conserved cysteine through the conserved F or W. D genes are given only for firm matches. The size of a clone is reported for some rows only, either as once, few or many, or as a class for expanded clones.

D,V,J,size,CDR3,DNA
NA,TRBV18,TRBJ2-1,NA,CASSPDGDNEQFF,TGTGCCAGCTCACCAGACGGGGACAATGAGCAGTTCTTC
TRBD1,TRBV18,TRBJ2-2,NA,CASSPPGQYGELFF,TGTGCCAGCTCACCTCCGGGACAGTACGGGGAGCTGTTTTTT
NA,TRBV19,TRBJ1-5,NA,CASSIESGGTSNQPQHF,TGTGCCAGTAGTATAGAGTCGGGAGGAACTAGCAATCAGCCCCAGCATTTT
NA,TRBV7-2,TRBJ2-1,few,CASSLDGNNEQFF,TGTGCCAGCAGCTTAGACGGGAACAATGAGCAGTTCTTC
TRBD1,TRBV3-1/TRBV3-2,TRBJ2-1,NA,CASSPGQGLGEQFF,TGTGCCAGCAGCCCTGGACAGGGGCTCGGTGAGCAGTTCTTC
NA,TRBV19,TRBJ2-7,few,CASSMGRDEQYF,TGTGCCAGTAGTATGGGACGTGACGAGCAGTACTTC
TRBD2,TRBV5-1,TRBJ2-7,NA,CASSRTTSGRAGDEQYF,TGCGCCAGCAGCAGGACTACTAGCGGGAGGGCCGGCGACGAGCAGTACTTC
NA,TRBV6-5,TRBJ1-5,NA,CASSTTGFNQPQHF,TGTGCCAGCAGCACAACAGGGTTTAATCAGCCCCAGCATTTT
NA,TRBV12-3/TRBV12-4,TRBJ2-7,few,CASSFEGPGRYF,TGTGCCAGCAGTTTTGAGGGGCCAGGTCGGTACTTC
NA,TRBV5-1,TRBJ1-5,few,CASSERPGVSNQPQHF,TGCGCCAGCAGTGAGCGCCCCGGGGTTAGCAATCAGCCCCAGCATTTT
NA,TRBV18,TRBJ1-6,NA,CASSPNDNSPLHF,TGTGCCAGCTCACCAAATGATAATTCACCCCTCCACTTT
NA,TRBV7-2,TRBJ2-7,NA,CASSFGITYEQYF,TGTGCCAGCAGCTTCGGGATTACCTACGAGCAGTACTTC
TRBD2,TRBV19,TRBJ2-3,NA,CASSIVSASGGRTDTQYF,TGTGCCAGTAGTATAGTTTCCGCTAGCGGGGGACGCACAGATACGCAGTATTTT
TRBD1,TRBV5-1,TRBJ2-7,NA,CASSYSTGGEREQYF,TGCGCCAGCAGCTACTCGACAGGGGGCGAGAGGGAGCAGTACTTC
NA,TRBV7-3,TRBJ1-1,NA,CASSVGMSTEAFF,TGTGCCAGCAGTGTGGGGATGAGCACTGAAGCTTTCTTT
NA,TRBV7-9,TRBJ1-2,NA,CASSTANYGYTF,TGTGCCAGCAGCACGGCTAACTATGGCTACACCTTC
NA,TRBV5-1,TRBJ2-5,NA,CASSRRTAQETQYF,TGCGCCAGCAGCAGGAGGACTGCCCAAGAGACCCAGTACTTC
NA,TRBV2,TRBJ2-3,once,CASSPQDLPTDTQYF,TGTGCCAGCAGCCCCCAGGACCTACCCACAGATACGCAGTATTTT
NA,TRBV5-1,TRBJ2-3,NA,CASSLSSPDTQYF,TGCGCCAGCAGCTTGAGTAGCCCAGATACGCAGTATTTT
NA,TRBV28,TRBJ1-2,NA,CASRRDPANYGYTF,TGTGCCAGCAGGCGGGATCCAGCTAACTATGGCTACACCTTC
TRBD1,TRBV5-4,TRBJ2-7,NA,CASSLAGQGMASRYEQYF,TGTGCCAGCAGCTTGGCCGGACAGGGAATGGCTAGCCGCTACGAGCAGTACTTC
TRBD1,TRBV28,TRBJ2-7,NA,CASSLTTRLSDRFSYEQYF,TGTGCCAGCAGTTTAACTACACGACTTTCGGACAGGTTCTCCTACGAGCAGTACTTC
NA,TRBV28,TRBJ1-5,NA,CASSLVARSNQPQHF,TGTGCCAGCAGTTTGGTGGCCAGGAGCAATCAGCCCCAGCATTTT
NA,TRBV27,TRBJ1-1,few,CASSFYRPPGNTEAFF,TGTGCCAGCAGTTTTTACAGGCCTCCGGGGAACACTGAAGCTTTCTTT
TRBD2,TRBV7-2,TRBJ2-7,NA,CASSSSGGVYEQYF,TGTGCCAGCAGCTCCTCCGGGGGGGTGTACGAGCAGTACTTC
TRBD2,TRBV15,TRBJ2-3,NA,CATSRGLAGRTDTQYF,TGTGCCACCAGCAGGGGCCTAGCGGGGCGCACAGATACGCAGTATTTT
NA,TRBV15,TRBJ2-3,NA,CATSGGLTDTQYF,TGTGCCACCAGCGGGGGCCTCACAGATACGCAGTATTTT
NA,TRBV5-1,TRBJ2-7,NA,CASSLAGEGIYEQYF,TGCGCCAGCAGCTTGGCCGGAGAAGGAATCTACGAGCAGTACTTC
NA,TRBV7-9,TRBJ1-6,NA,CASTAGRGSNSPLHF,TGTGCCAGCACCGCGGGGAGGGGAAGTAATTCACCCCTCCACTTT
TRBD2,TRBV6-5,TRBJ2-1,NA,CASKGTSANYNEQFF,TGTGCCAGCAAAGGGACTAGCGCAAACTACAATGAGCAGTTCTTC
TRBD2,TRBV5-1,TRBJ2-3,NA,CASFPSGTDTQYF,TGCGCCAGCTTTCCTAGCGGGACAGATACGCAGTATTTT
NA,TRBV4-2,TRBJ1-2,NA,CASSQEGGGYGYTF,TGTGCCAGCAGCCAAGAAGGAGGGGGCTATGGCTACACCTTC
NA,TRBV18,TRBJ1-2,NA,CASSPGDGYTF,TGTGCCAGCTCACCCGGAGATGGCTACACCTTC
NA,TRBV3-1/TRBV3-2,TRBJ1-1,NA,CASSHEWFTEAFF,TGTGCCAGCAGCCATGAATGGTTCACTGAAGCTTTCTTT
TRBD2,TRBV7-9,TRBJ2-2,NA,CASTSSGRSGELFF,TGTGCCAGCACCAGCAGCGGGAGGAGCGGGGAGCTGTTTTTT
NA,TRBV3-1/TRBV3-2,TRBJ1-5,NA,CASSQGHSNQPQHF,TGTGCCAGCAGCCAAGGACACAGCAATCAGCCCCAGCATTTT
TRBD2,TRBV6-1,TRBJ2-1,NA,CASSGKTGTSGWGEQFF,TGTGCCAGCAGTGGGAAGACCGGGACTAGCGGGTGGGGTGAGCAGTTCTTC
TRBD2,TRBV5-4,TRBJ2-1,NA,CASSGWTSGSNEQFF,TGTGCCAGCAGCGGCTGGACTAGCGGGAGCAATGAGCAGTTCTTC
TRBD2,TRBV3-1/TRBV3-2,TRBJ2-7,NA,CASSNSGSYEQYF,TGTGCCAGCAGCAATAGCGGGTCCTACGAGCAGTACTTC
NA,TRBV4-1,TRBJ1-4,once,CASSLGATNEKLFF,TGCGCCAGCAGCCTCGGTGCAACTAATGAAAAACTGTTTTTT